The 24 T cell receptor beta chains listed next were all sequenced from one sample in a study of beta chain features in type 1 diabetes. Their target antigens are unknown. Study-level points and caveats: In all four CD4+ subsets, TCRB CDR3 length was significantly, moderately reduced in type 1 diabetes.

Reverse transcribing all isolated RNA meant expressed TCRB transcripts were sequenced. Repertoires were generated with immunoSEQ multiplex PCR, while TCRdb's copy carries only in-frame clones and drops some. The data hold some 330,000 clones, with over 10% observed a single time. The sample taken for sequencing was naive CD4+ T cells from blood. The receptors here all came from a woman in her late teens or twenties with type 1 diabetes.

This chain links TRBV18 with TRBJ1-3, with D uncertain. Per the germline V gene, CDR1 is KGHSH and CDR2 is LQKENI. V shed 3 bases and J shed 1 base, with 10 bases lying between them. The CDR3 extends over 15 amino acids. The CDR3: CASSPAELSGNTIYF. The CDR3 bases are TGTGCCAGCTCACCGGCGGAGCTATCTGGAAACACCATATATTTT.

The chain couples TRBV7-8 to TRBJ2-2, with a possible D match to TRBD2 (5 bases). The V gene's germline CDR1 is SGHVS and CDR2 FQNEAQ. CDR3 length equals 12 residues. The V gene lost 5 bases and the J gene lost 6 bases, with 7 bases spanning the gap. The CDR3 DNA reads as TGTGCCAGCAGCCCCGGGGCCGGGGAGCTGTTTTTT. Its translation: CASSPGAGELFF.

As regards this clone: This CDR3 is also generated by other DNA sequences in the sample. The genes are TRBV29-1 and TRBJ1-1; D is uncertain. This CDR3 contains 11 residues. CDR1 SQVTM and CDR2 ANQGSEA come from the germline V gene. Trimming left V 3 bases short and J 2 bases short, with 4 bases between. The CDR3 here is CSVDRNTEAFF. For the CDR3, the DNA is TGCAGCGTTGACAGAAACACTGAAGCTTTCTTT.

The CDR3 loop is CAWNQGLGIYGYTF. In DNA, the CDR3 is TGTGCCTGGAACCAGGGCTTGGGGATCTATGGCTACACCTTC. This sequence joins TRBV30 and TRBJ1-2; possibly TRBD1 for D (5 bases). The V end was cut by 4 bases, the J end by 4 bases, with 16 bases between. This CDR3 has 14 amino acids. Germline V gives CDR1 GTSNPN, CDR2 SVGIG (reference sequence).

This clone has a handful of counts. The rearrangement uses TRBV9 and TRBJ2-7; D is possibly TRBD2 (6 bases). CDR3 length: 16 amino acids. Germline loops: CDR1 SGDLS, CDR2 YYNGEE. Trimming cost V 3 bases and J 6 bases, with 22 bases left between them. This CDR3 is CASSDRAGTGPSEQYF. The CDR3 region has the DNA TGTGCCAGCAGCGATAGGGCGGGAACGGGCCCCTCCGAGCAGTACTTC.

This clone was counted only a few times. The chain has TRBV2 and TRBJ1-1, with a tentative D call TRBD1 (5 bases). Germline V gene sequence: CDR1 SNHLY, CDR2 FYNNEI. V lost 4 bases to trimming and J lost 0 bases, with 9 bases between them. The CDR3 covers 14 residues. The CDR3 here is CASSVLTVNTEAFF. The CDR3 DNA sequence: TGTGCCAGCAGTGTCTTGACAGTGAACACTGAAGCTTTCTTT.

This clone has more than one count but fewer than ten. The chain recombines TRBV7-9 with TRBJ2-5; D gene unclear. Trimming shortened V by 5 bases and J by 3 bases, and 4 bases separated the two germline ends. The CDR3 has 11 amino acids. In germline, CDR1 is SEHNR, CDR2 FQNEAQ (reference sequence). DNA for the CDR3: TGTGCCAGCAGCCAAAAAGAGACCCAGTACTTC. This codes for CASSQKETQYF.

The CDR3 DNA sequence: TGTGCCAGCAGCTCCGGGACAGGGTATCAGCCCCAGCATTTT. It specifies CASSSGTGYQPQHF. V gene TRBV6-6 combines with J gene TRBJ1-5; 9 bases map to TRBD1. Germline V gives CDR1 MNHNY, CDR2 SVGAGI (reference sequence). The CDR3 totals 14 residues. V gave up 6 bases and J gave up 5 bases; unmatched junction bases: 5.

The chain couples TRBV6-5 to TRBJ1-5; 8 nucleotides align to TRBD1. The CDR3 has 14 amino acids. With 2 bases clipped from V and 7 bases from J, the junction kept 4 bases outside the gene matches. The V gene's germline CDR1 is MNHEY and CDR2 SVGAGI. The CDR3 DNA follows: TGTGCCAGCAGTTACGGACAGGGTGGACAGCCCCAGCATTTT. It specifies CASSYGQGGQPQHF.

In DNA, the CDR3 is TGTGCCAGCAGCTCGGACAGGGTGTCTACCCTCCACTTT. Encoded protein: CASSSDRVSTLHF. V usage is TRBV5-4 and J usage is TRBJ1-6; 8 bases match TRBD1. The CDR3 loop spans 13 amino acids. J gave up 14 bases and V 3 bases, and 7 bases lay outside the gene matches. Germline CDR1 is SGHNT and CDR2 is YYREEE (reference sequence).

The chain joins TRBV19 to TRBJ1-1; possible D gene TRBD1, 5 bases. V was pared by 5 bases and J by 2 bases, with 12 bases between. The CDR3 totals 14 residues. CDR1 is LNHDA, CDR2 SQIVND, per germline (reference sequence). CDR3 nucleotide sequence: TGTGCCAGTAGTTTGGGTTGGGGCAACACTGAAGCTTTCTTT. Its translation is CASSLGWGNTEAFF.

This clone was seen a handful of times. The chain carries TRBV4-1 and TRBJ2-2, with TRBD2 identical over 15 bases. Germline assignment: CDR1 MGHRA and CDR2 YSYEKL. J was trimmed by 1 base and V by 1 base; bases with no gene match: 10. The CDR3 extends over 21 amino acids. CDR3: CASSQVLAGTSGGKNTGELFF. In nucleotides, the CDR3 is TGCGCCAGCAGCCAAGTTCTCGCCGGGACTAGCGGGGGGAAGAACACCGGGGAGCTGTTTTTT.

This clone was observed a few times. The chain carries TRBV12-5 and TRBJ2-5; D perhaps matches TRBD2 (6 bases). CDR1 LGHNT and CDR2 FRNRAP come from the germline V gene. This CDR3 contains 14 residues. V lost 3 bases and J 4 bases, leaving 12 bases between the germline ends. This CDR3 is CASGLGGAGETQYF. The CDR3 region has the DNA TGTGCTAGTGGTTTAGGCGGGGCCGGAGAGACCCAGTACTTC.

The chain employs TRBV2 and TRBJ2-5; 8 bases align to TRBD1. The V gene's germline CDR1 is SNHLY and CDR2 FYNNEI. The CDR3 runs to 11 residues. V lost 5 bases, J lost 11 bases, and 4 bases stayed unmatched. The CDR3 spells CASSPQGEQYF. The CDR3, as DNA: TGTGCCAGCAGTCCACAGGGGGAGCAGTACTTC.

The rearrangement uses TRBV28 and TRBJ2-1; 8 positions match TRBD2. CDR1 MDHEN and CDR2 SYDVKM come from the germline V gene. The ends lost 5 bases at V and 10 bases at J; junction bases unmatched: 10. The CDR3 is made up of 14 amino acids. In DNA, the CDR3 is TGTGCCAGCAGTCCACTCCGGGAGGGCCACGAGCAGTTCTTC. It is translated as CASSPLREGHEQFF.

This clone was observed a handful of times. The junction departs from germline at one end; a sequencing error may be responsible. The chain recombines TRBV14 with TRBJ2-6, with 9 bases that match TRBD1. Germline assignment: CDR1 SGHDN and CDR2 FVKESK. The CDR3 length is 12 residues. This CDR3 reads CASSLTGGAPAF. The CDR3 bases are TGTGCCAGCAGCCTCACAGGGGGCGCCCCGGCTTTC.

The table lists this clone with a few counts. The chain has TRBV4-1 and TRBJ2-7; 12 nucleotides agree with TRBD1. CDR3 length: 16 residues. The trim removed 3 bases at V and 6 bases at J, leaving 9 bases unmatched. Germline V CDR1 and CDR2: MGHRA, YSYEKL. The CDR3 loop reads CASSQPRDRGLLEQYF. Here the CDR3 DNA reads TGCGCCAGCAGCCAGCCCCGGGACAGGGGGCTCCTCGAGCAGTACTTC.

This clone was detected only a few times. CDR3 sequence: CASRPYDSLYGYTF. The CDR3 DNA is TGTGCCAGCCGCCCCTATGACAGTCTCTATGGCTACACCTTC. The chain uses TRBV19 and TRBJ1-2, with a tentative D call TRBD1 (5 bases). This CDR3 is built from 14 residues. Germline-derived CDR1 and CDR2 are LNHDA and SQIVND (reference sequence). V lost 9 bases and J 4 bases, leaving 18 bases between the germline ends.

The V and J genes are TRBV30 and TRBJ2-3; D is unresolved. The V end was cut by 6 bases, the J end by 3 bases, with 7 bases between. CDR1 and CDR2 from the germline V gene are GTSNPN and SVGIG (reference sequence). CDR3 length equals 11 residues. This CDR3 reads CACAHTDTQYF. In nucleotides, the CDR3 is TGTGCCTGTGCGCATACAGATACGCAGTATTTT.

The chain has TRBV29-1 and TRBJ2-3; the D gene is possibly TRBD2 (5 bases). CDR3 length: 13 amino acids. V gave up 4 bases and J gave up 2 bases, with 10 bases separating them. Germline CDR1 SQVTM, CDR2 ANQGSEA. CDR3 sequence reads: CSVVGRTTDTQYF. The CDR3 nucleotides are TGCAGCGTTGTGGGGAGAACCACAGATACGCAGTATTTT.

The chain joins TRBV6-1 to TRBJ1-4; 7 bases fit TRBD1. V shed 4 bases and J 4 bases; nucleotides not matched to a gene: 6. The CDR3 length is 15 residues. Germline V gives CDR1 MNHNS, CDR2 SASEGT. The CDR3 DNA follows: TGTGCCAGCAGTGCTCGACAGGGAGATAATGAAAAACTGTTTTTT. It codes for CASSARQGDNEKLFF.

The chain employs TRBV9 and TRBJ2-3; 11 positions match TRBD2. The V segment lost 0 bases and the J segment 6 bases; nucleotides outside the gene matches: 9. Germline lookup yields CDR1 SGDLS and CDR2 YYNGEE. This CDR3 is built from 17 residues. CDR3 sequence (DNA): TGTGCCAGCAGCGTAGCCCGACTAGCGGGAAGTGCTGATACGCAGTATTTT. Its protein is CASSVARLAGSADTQYF.

A few counts support this clone. The chain combines TRBV28 with TRBJ2-1, with 8 nucleotides matching TRBD2. Trimming cost V 2 bases and J 2 bases; bases outside gene matches: 5. The CDR3 has 16 amino acids. Germline V lookup: CDR1 MDHEN, CDR2 SYDVKM. CDR3 nucleotide sequence: TGTGCCAGCAGTTTAGGTGGTAGCGGGACCTACAATGAGCAGTTCTTC. It translates to CASSLGGSGTYNEQFF.

V is TRBV4-3 and J is TRBJ2-6, with TRBD2 matching 9 bases. The V segment lost 0 bases and the J segment 0 bases; nucleotides outside the gene matches: 3. Germline loops: CDR1 LGHNA, CDR2 YSLEER. The CDR3 is 18 residues long. For the CDR3, the DNA is TGCGCCAGCAGCCAAGAAGCGGGAGGACCCTCTGGGGCCAACGTCCTGACTTTC. Translated, it gives CASSQEAGGPSGANVLTF.